This TCR beta chain stems from a study of cytomegalovirus exposure and HLA in healthy donors. Comments on this clone: No antigen is known for it.

Germline CDR1 is LNHNV and CDR2 is YYDKDF (reference sequence). Trimming took 1 base from V and 5 from J, leaving 8 bases between them. This CDR3 region has 14 residues. The study's findings and limits: According to a later analysis, TCR clusters from the first cohort tended to co-occur in the 120 or so validation repertoires. Reports showed the classifier diagnosing cytomegalovirus status with high specificity and sensitivity.

Here immunoSEQ multiplex PCR was the method, and the copy in TCRdb shows in-frame clones only, minus some. There are around 140,000 clones in the sample; approximately 92% occur only once, and roughly 1.2% lies in the top ten. These donors were members of the roughly 110-subject validation cohort, a group separate from the approximately 640-subject first cohort. The clonotype was recovered from a woman between 18 and 29 years old in good health and CMV-seronegative. The sample comprised PBMCs. The V gene is TRBV15, the J gene TRBJ1-4; D call uncertain. The CDR3 sequence is CATSRASLNEKLFF. In DNA form, the CDR3 reads TGTGCCACCAGCAGAGCCAGTCTCAATGAAAAACTGTTTTTT.